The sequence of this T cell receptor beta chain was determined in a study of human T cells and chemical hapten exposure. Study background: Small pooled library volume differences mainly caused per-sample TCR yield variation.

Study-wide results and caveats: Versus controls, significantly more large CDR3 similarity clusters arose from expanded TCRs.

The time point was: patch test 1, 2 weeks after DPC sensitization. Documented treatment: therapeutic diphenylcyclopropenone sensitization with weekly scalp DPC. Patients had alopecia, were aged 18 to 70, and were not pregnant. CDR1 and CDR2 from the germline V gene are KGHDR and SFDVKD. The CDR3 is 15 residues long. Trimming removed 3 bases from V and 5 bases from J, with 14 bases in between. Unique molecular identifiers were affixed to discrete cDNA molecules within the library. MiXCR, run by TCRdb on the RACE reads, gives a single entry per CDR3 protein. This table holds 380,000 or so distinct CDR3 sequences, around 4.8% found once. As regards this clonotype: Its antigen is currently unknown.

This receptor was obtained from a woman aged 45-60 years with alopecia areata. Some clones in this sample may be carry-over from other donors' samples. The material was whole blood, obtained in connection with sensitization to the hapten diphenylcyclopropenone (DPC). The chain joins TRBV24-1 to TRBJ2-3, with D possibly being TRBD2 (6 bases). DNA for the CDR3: TGTGCCACCAGTGATCCCAACCCGGGGGAAGATACGCAGTATTTT. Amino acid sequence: CATSDPNPGEDTQYF.